The sample holds many counts of the clone carrying this T cell receptor beta chain. Time point described: sample taken at primary tumor resection. The CDR3 has 14 amino acids. Trimming pared 8 bases from V and 8 bases from J, leaving 21 bases between. The presence of a unique molecular identifier marked each TCR cDNA molecule. TCRdb re-derived calls from the 5' RACE reads in MiXCR, one entry per CDR3 protein. The sample includes tens of thousands of distinct CDR3 sequences, about 5% of them seen just once. These data come from a study of spatial heterogeneity in lung cancer. V usage is TRBV12-3 or TRBV12-4 and J usage is TRBJ1-2, with D possibly matching TRBD1 (5 bases). The sequencing here drew on PBMCs, taken at surgery. The clonotype comes from a female donor with early-stage non-small cell lung cancer. The CDR3 DNA follows: TGTGCCAGCGTGGGGGGGGTGGCAGTCTACGGCTACACCTTC. Translating it yields CASVGGVAVYGYTF.